Listed below are T cell receptor beta chains from one sample, sequenced in a study of T cell responses to AZD1222 COVID-19 vaccine. TCRdb keeps only in-frame clones here, not all; method: immunoSEQ multiplex PCR. This sample has some 150,000 clones, with 94% found just once. The specimen was peripheral blood, collected on day 0 of AZD1222 vaccination. The receptors stem from an adult in good health. The CDR3 runs from the conserved cysteine through the conserved F or W. Each record gives: J gene, D gene, V gene, clone size, CDR3 protein, CDR3 DNA. D genes are given only for firm matches. Size is omitted from some rows. Given values are once, few, many or a class for expanded clones.

TRBJ2-3 | TRBD2 | TRBV27 | - | CASSLWSGRAVSTDTQYF | TGTGCCAGCAGTTTATGGAGCGGGAGGGCCGTAAGCACAGATACGCAGTATTTT
TRBJ2-5 | - | TRBV2 | - | CASSEAPLQETQYF | TGTGCCAGCAGTGAAGCGCCCCTCCAAGAGACCCAGTACTTC
TRBJ1-6 | - | TRBV7-9 | - | CASSPVWGGDDSPLHF | TGTGCCAGCAGCCCCGTTTGGGGGGGTGATGATTCACCCCTCCACTTT
TRBJ2-6 | - | TRBV19 | - | CASRRQGNPGDNVLTF | TGTGCCAGTAGACGGCAGGGGAACCCAGGGGACAACGTCCTGACTTTC
TRBJ1-1 | - | TRBV6-5 | once | CASSSGSEAFF | TGTGCCAGCAGTTCTGGGTCTGAAGCTTTCTTT
TRBJ1-4 | - | TRBV10-2 | - | CASSERGGEKLFF | TGCGCCAGCAGTGAACGCGGTGGGGAAAAACTGTTTTTT
TRBJ1-1 | - | TRBV7-2 | - | CASSLDRDLGAFF | TGTGCCAGCAGCTTAGACAGGGACCTTGGGGCTTTCTTT
TRBJ1-2 | - | TRBV7-2 | - | CASSWEGTNYGYTF | TGTGCCAGCAGCTGGGAAGGAACTAACTATGGCTACACCTTC
TRBJ2-2 | TRBD1 | TRBV3-1/TRBV3-2 | - | CASRDRVNTGELFF | TGTGCCAGCAGGGACAGGGTAAATACCGGGGAGCTGTTTTTT
TRBJ1-3 | - | TRBV9 | - | CASSVAEDTIYF | TGTGCCAGCAGCGTAGCGGAGGACACCATATATTTT
TRBJ2-5 | - | TRBV6-5 | - | CASSPRTAQETQYF | TGTGCCAGCAGCCCCAGGACAGCCCAAGAGACCCAGTACTTC
TRBJ2-1 | TRBD2 | TRBV30 | - | CAWSVGGRAYEQFF | TGTGCCTGGAGTGTGGGGGGGAGGGCCTATGAGCAGTTCTTC
TRBJ1-1 | - | TRBV28 | - | CASSSGGGTEAFF | TGTGCCAGCAGTTCGGGGGGCGGCACTGAAGCTTTCTTT
TRBJ2-1 | - | TRBV19 | - | CASTISSASWANEQFF | TGTGCCAGTACCATATCCTCGGCTTCGTGGGCCAATGAGCAGTTCTTC
TRBJ1-5 | - | TRBV19 | - | CASGEGYSNQPQHF | TGTGCCAGCGGGGAGGGGTATAGCAATCAGCCCCAGCATTTT
TRBJ1-3 | - | TRBV6-6 | - | CASIRGADGNTIYF | TGTGCCAGCATCCGGGGGGCGGACGGAAACACCATATATTTT
TRBJ1-6 | TRBD1 | TRBV19 | - | CASTGTGGSYNSPLHF | TGTGCCAGTACCGGGACAGGGGGCTCCTATAATTCACCCCTCCACTTT
TRBJ2-1 | TRBD2 | TRBV11-2 | - | CASSLFTGGPMRGEQFF | TGTGCCAGCAGCTTATTTACGGGAGGGCCCATGCGGGGTGAGCAGTTCTTC
TRBJ2-5 | TRBD1 | TRBV5-4 | - | CASSFGQGRGETQYF | TGTGCCAGCAGCTTCGGACAGGGGAGGGGAGAGACCCAGTACTTC
TRBJ2-1 | - | TRBV29-1 | - | CSVEDLQGSNEQFF | TGCAGCGTTGAAGATCTTCAGGGTTCCAATGAGCAGTTCTTC
TRBJ2-1 | - | TRBV4-1 | - | CASSPDASSYNEQFF | TGCGCCAGCAGCCCGGATGCAAGCTCCTACAATGAGCAGTTCTTC
TRBJ1-3 | - | TRBV15 | - | CATKDPGAIMDTIYF | TGTGCCACAAAAGACCCAGGGGCTATTATGGACACCATATATTTT
TRBJ1-6 | - | TRBV6-5 | - | CASRRDGNSPLHF | TGTGCCAGCCGACGAGACGGGAATTCACCCCTCCACTTT
TRBJ1-2 | - | TRBV28 | - | CASRLRTNSYGYTF | TGTGCCAGCAGACTTAGGACTAATAGTTATGGCTACACCTTC
TRBJ1-2 | - | TRBV11-2 | once | CASSPGAWYGYTF | TGTGCCAGCAGTCCCGGCGCGTGGTATGGCTACACCTTC
TRBJ1-2 | - | TRBV11-2 | - | CASSPWVPQNYGYTF | TGTGCCAGCAGCCCCTGGGTCCCTCAGAACTATGGCTACACCTTC
TRBJ2-3 | TRBD2 | TRBV7-8 | - | CASSLGRGGVTDTQYF | TGTGCCAGCAGCTTGGGGCGCGGGGGTGTCACAGATACGCAGTATTTT
TRBJ1-1 | - | TRBV2 | once | CAGPNTEAFF | TGTGCCGGACCGAACACTGAAGCTTTCTTT
TRBJ1-1 | - | TRBV7-9 | - | CASSFLFPSTEAFF | TGTGCCAGCAGCTTTCTGTTCCCTAGCACTGAAGCTTTCTTT
TRBJ1-1 | - | TRBV29-1 | - | CSPLRMGTEAFF | TGCAGCCCACTAAGGATGGGCACTGAAGCTTTCTTT
TRBJ1-2 | - | TRBV19 | - | CASSIIAKGNGYTF | TGTGCCAGTAGTATTATCGCCAAAGGGAATGGCTACACCTTC
TRBJ2-2 | - | TRBV5-4 | - | CASDRDGNTGELFF | TGTGCCAGCGACCGGGACGGCAACACCGGGGAGCTGTTTTTT
TRBJ1-2 | - | TRBV18 | - | CASSRTPGTAYGYTF | TGTGCCAGCTCACGGACTCCCGGGACGGCCTATGGCTACACCTTC
TRBJ2-5 | - | TRBV5-1 | - | CASSFGVEETQYF | TGCGCCAGCAGCTTTGGGGTGGAGGAGACCCAGTACTTC
TRBJ2-6 | - | TRBV27 | - | CASSLWGTSGANVLTF | TGTGCCAGCAGTTTATGGGGGACTTCTGGGGCCAACGTCCTGACTTTC
TRBJ1-6 | - | TRBV7-9 | - | CASSLARDSPLHF | TGTGCCAGCAGCTTAGCGCGGGATTCACCCCTCCACTTT
TRBJ2-5 | - | TRBV11-2 | - | CASSSVLGGTQYF | TGTGCCAGCAGCTCCGTCCTGGGGGGGACCCAGTACTTC
TRBJ1-1 | TRBD1 | TRBV19 | - | CASSIPTGAAFF | TGTGCCAGTAGTATACCGACAGGGGCAGCTTTCTTT
TRBJ1-1 | - | TRBV10-2 | few | CASSVMGPRTEAFF | TGCGCCAGCAGCGTCATGGGGCCCCGGACTGAAGCTTTCTTT
TRBJ1-3 | TRBD1 | TRBV28 | - | CASSSGTGTGNTIYF | TGTGCCAGCAGTTCCGGGACAGGGACTGGAAACACCATATATTTT
TRBJ2-1 | - | TRBV13 | - | CASSPPTSNEQFF | TGTGCCAGCAGTCCCCCGACTAGCAATGAGCAGTTCTTC
TRBJ2-5 | - | TRBV7-9 | - | CASTHLRYSAQETQYF | TGTGCCAGCACCCATCTACGGTATTCAGCTCAAGAGACCCAGTACTTC
TRBJ1-1 | - | TRBV11-1 | - | CASSLTKEEKAFF | TGTGCCAGCAGCCTGACCAAGGAGGAAAAAGCTTTCTTT
TRBJ1-2 | - | TRBV18 | - | CASSPQGTTANYGYTF | TGTGCCAGCTCACCACAGGGCACAACTGCTAACTATGGCTACACCTTC
TRBJ1-4 | - | TRBV19 | - | CASRVPSTNEKLFF | TGTGCCAGTAGAGTACCTTCAACTAATGAAAAACTGTTTTTT
TRBJ1-1 | - | TRBV12-3/TRBV12-4 | - | CASSFFGGTEAFF | TGTGCCAGCAGTTTCTTCGGGGGCACTGAAGCTTTCTTT
TRBJ2-3 | - | TRBV9 | - | CASSVDRGAGPGDTQYF | TGTGCCAGCAGCGTAGACCGAGGGGCAGGGCCTGGAGATACGCAGTATTTT
TRBJ1-5 | TRBD1 | TRBV7-9 | - | CANRGWRGQPQHF | TGTGCCAACAGGGGGTGGAGGGGACAGCCCCAGCATTTT
TRBJ2-1 | - | TRBV5-1 | once | CASSPRVGQGNEQFF | TGCGCCAGCAGCCCCCGTGTGGGCCAGGGGAATGAGCAGTTCTTC
TRBJ1-2 | - | TRBV6-5 | - | CASRAWSNYGYTF | TGTGCCAGCAGGGCCTGGTCAAACTATGGCTACACCTTC
TRBJ1-5 | - | TRBV28 | - | CASRARGTLNSNQPQHF | TGTGCCAGCAGAGCAAGGGGGACCCTAAATAGCAATCAGCCCCAGCATTTT
TRBJ1-2 | TRBD1 | TRBV3-1/TRBV3-2 | once | CASSHLQGARYGYTF | TGTGCCAGCAGCCACTTACAGGGGGCGCGGTATGGCTACACCTTC
TRBJ2-1 | - | TRBV29-1 | once | CSVEGRSSYNEQFF | TGCAGCGTTGAAGGGAGAAGCTCCTACAATGAGCAGTTCTTC
TRBJ2-1 | - | TRBV24-1 | - | CATSDLPSSGKNEQFF | TGTGCCACCAGTGATTTGCCTTCTTCTGGGAAGAATGAGCAGTTCTTC
TRBJ2-1 | TRBD2 | TRBV19 | - | CASSASAGGPYEQFF | TGTGCCAGTAGTGCGTCAGCGGGGGGGCCGTATGAGCAGTTCTTC
TRBJ2-3 | TRBD2 | TRBV18 | - | CASSPPRGERDTQYF | TGTGCCAGCTCACCACCCCGGGGGGAGCGAGATACGCAGTATTTT
TRBJ2-1 | TRBD2 | TRBV19 | - | CASSIAGGPSEQFF | TGTGCCAGTAGTATAGCGGGGGGGCCCAGTGAGCAGTTCTTC